Sequencing of this TCR beta chain was carried out in a study of T cell responses to AZD1222 COVID-19 vaccine. Data came from immunoSEQ multiplex PCR; TCRdb stores just in-frame clones and leaves some out. Here the sample spans 80,000 to 100,000 clones, over 75% being singletons. The CDR3 has 13 residues. V shed 10 bases and J 3 bases; nucleotides not matched to a gene: 5. Germline loops: CDR1 SNHLY, CDR2 FYNNEI. This sequence was found in an adult in good health. The chain couples TRBV2 to TRBJ1-5; TRBD1 matches at 8 bases. The starting material was peripheral blood, obtained on day 0 of AZD1222 vaccination. Here the CDR3 DNA reads TGTGCCATTCAGGGACAGGCCAATCAGCCCCAGCATTTT. This encodes CAIQGQANQPQHF.